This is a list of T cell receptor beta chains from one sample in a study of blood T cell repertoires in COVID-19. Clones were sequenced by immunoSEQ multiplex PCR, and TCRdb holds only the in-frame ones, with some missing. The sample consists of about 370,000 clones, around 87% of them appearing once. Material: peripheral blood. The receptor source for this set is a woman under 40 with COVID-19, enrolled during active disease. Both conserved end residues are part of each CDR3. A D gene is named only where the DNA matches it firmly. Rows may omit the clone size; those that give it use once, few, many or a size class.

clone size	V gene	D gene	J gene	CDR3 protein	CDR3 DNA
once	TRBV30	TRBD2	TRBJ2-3	CACTAGGVDTQYF	TGTGCCTGCACAGCGGGAGGGGTAGATACGCAGTATTTT
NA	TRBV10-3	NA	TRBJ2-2	CAIKGQTNTGELFF	TGTGCCATCAAGGGGCAAACGAACACCGGGGAGCTGTTTTTT
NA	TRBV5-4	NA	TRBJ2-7	CASSLAGQTRGEQYF	TGTGCCAGCAGCTTGGCCGGGCAGACAAGGGGCGAGCAGTACTTC
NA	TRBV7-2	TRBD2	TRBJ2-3	CASSLDGRAGNTQYF	TGTGCCAGCAGCTTGGACGGGAGGGCGGGGAATACGCAGTATTTT
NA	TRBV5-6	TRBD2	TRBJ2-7	CASSLGLAAYYEQYF	TGTGCCAGCAGCTTGGGGCTAGCGGCCTACTACGAGCAGTACTTC
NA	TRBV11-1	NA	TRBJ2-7	CASSSAQGGYEQYF	TGTGCCAGCAGCTCTGCACAGGGTGGCTACGAGCAGTACTTC
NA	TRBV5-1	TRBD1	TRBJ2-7	CASSFYRGGSSYEQYF	TGCGCCAGCAGCTTTTACAGGGGCGGTAGCTCCTACGAGCAGTACTTC
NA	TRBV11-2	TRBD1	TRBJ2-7	CASSLNFGQGHSYEQYF	TGTGCCAGCAGCTTAAATTTCGGACAGGGTCATTCCTACGAGCAGTACTTC
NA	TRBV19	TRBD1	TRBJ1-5	CASRRQGADYSNQPQHF	TGTGCCAGTAGAAGACAGGGGGCGGATTATAGCAATCAGCCCCAGCATTTT
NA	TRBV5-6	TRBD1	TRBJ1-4	CASSLGTTGGTEKLFF	TGTGCCAGCAGCTTGGGGACGACAGGGGGAACGGAAAAACTGTTTTTT
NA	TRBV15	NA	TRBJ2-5	CATSREMDTPQTQYF	TGTGCCACCAGCAGAGAAATGGACACACCCCAGACCCAGTACTTC
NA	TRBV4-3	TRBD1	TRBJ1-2	CASSQDRTGGGGYTF	TGCGCCAGCAGCCAAGATCGCACAGGGGGCGGTGGCTACACCTTC
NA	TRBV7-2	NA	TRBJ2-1	CASSLEFYEQFF	TGTGCCAGCAGCTTAGAATTCTATGAGCAGTTCTTC
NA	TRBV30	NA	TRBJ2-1	CAWSVGLSYNEQFF	TGTGCCTGGAGTGTCGGACTCTCCTACAATGAGCAGTTCTTC
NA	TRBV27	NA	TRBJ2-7	CASSFARTYEQYF	TGTGCCAGCAGTTTCGCTAGGACCTACGAGCAGTACTTC
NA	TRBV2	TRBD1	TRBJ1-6	CASSEGRGNSPLHF	TGTGCCAGCAGTGAGGGCAGGGGGAATTCACCCCTCCACTTT
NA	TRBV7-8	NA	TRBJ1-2	CASSPRDFGYTF	TGTGCCAGCAGCCCGAGGGACTTCGGCTACACCTTC
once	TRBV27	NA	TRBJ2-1	CASTTSSGSSYNEQFF	TGTGCCAGCACGACTAGTAGCGGATCGTCCTACAATGAGCAGTTCTTC
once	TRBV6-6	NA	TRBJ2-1	CASSGGAVYNEQFF	TGTGCCAGCTCCGGGGGAGCGGTCTACAATGAGCAGTTCTTC
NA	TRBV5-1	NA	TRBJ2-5	CASSLVGHGQKETQYF	TGCGCCAGCAGCTTGGTAGGTCACGGACAGAAAGAGACCCAGTACTTC
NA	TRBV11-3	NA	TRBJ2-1	CASSKYLIGEQFF	TGTGCCAGCAGCAAATACCTAATTGGTGAGCAGTTCTTC
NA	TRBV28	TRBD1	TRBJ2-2	CASRPPGQGYTGELFF	TGTGCCAGCAGGCCTCCGGGACAGGGATACACCGGGGAGCTGTTTTTT
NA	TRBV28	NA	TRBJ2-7	CASLRGSGYEQYF	TGTGCCAGCCTCCGGGGGTCCGGGTACGAGCAGTACTTC
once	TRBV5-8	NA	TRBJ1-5	CASSLPRGGNQPQHF	TGTGCCAGCAGCTTACCCAGGGGTGGCAATCAGCCCCAGCATTTT
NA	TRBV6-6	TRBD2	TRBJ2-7	CASSYSGGISYEQYF	TGTGCCAGCAGTTACTCGGGGGGGATTTCCTACGAGCAGTACTTC
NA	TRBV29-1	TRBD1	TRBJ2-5	CSVEKGAWETQYF	TGCAGCGTTGAAAAGGGGGCCTGGGAGACCCAGTACTTC
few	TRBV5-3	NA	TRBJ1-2	CARETGQGPYGYTF	TGTGCCAGAGAGACAGGCCAGGGTCCCTATGGCTACACCTTC
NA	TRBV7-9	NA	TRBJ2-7	CATGPSTDYEQYF	TGTGCCACCGGTCCGTCGACAGACTACGAGCAGTACTTC
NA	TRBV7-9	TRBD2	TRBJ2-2	CAGQRAGAIGELFF	TGTGCCGGCCAACGAGCGGGAGCAATCGGGGAGCTGTTTTTT
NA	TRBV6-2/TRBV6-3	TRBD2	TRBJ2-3	CASSYPRTSGLTDTQYF	TGTGCCAGCAGTTACCCAAGGACTAGCGGGCTTACAGATACGCAGTATTTT
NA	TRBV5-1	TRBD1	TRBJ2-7	CASSPGTVSYEQYF	TGCGCCAGCAGCCCCGGGACAGTCTCCTACGAGCAGTACTTC
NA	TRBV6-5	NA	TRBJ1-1	CASTRGDTEAFF	TGTGCCAGCACTCGCGGGGACACTGAAGCTTTCTTT
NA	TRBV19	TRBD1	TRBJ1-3	CASSMGQPGNTIYF	TGTGCCAGTAGTATGGGACAGCCTGGAAACACCATATATTTT